One sample yielded the 15 T cell receptor beta chains listed below, sequenced in a study of shared clonotypes between healthy human individuals. TCRdb's table, derived via immunoSEQ multiplex PCR, lists solely in-frame clones and lacks some. The table lists under 600,000 clones, around 77% of them singletons. The sequenced material came from PBMCs. These receptors were taken from a woman between 35 and 50 years old in good health. Some clones in this sample may be carry-over from other donors' samples.

This chain links TRBV18 with TRBJ1-5; TRBD1 might be the D (6 bases). Trimming removed 3 bases from V and 3 bases from J, with 15 bases in between. The germline CDR1 and CDR2 sequences are KGHSH and LQKENI. This CDR3 spans 16 amino acids. The CDR3 coding sequence is TGTGCCAGCTCACCGGGGGACATAAAATTCAATCAGCCCCAGCATTTT. This codes for CASSPGDIKFNQPQHF.

The chain employs TRBV28 and TRBJ2-3; D call uncertain. V lost 3 bases and J lost 2, with 6 bases in between. Germline V lookup: CDR1 MDHEN, CDR2 SYDVKM. This CDR3 is built from 13 residues. The CDR3, as DNA: TGTGCCAGCAGTTTCCGGCTCACAGATACGCAGTATTTT. Translating it yields CASSFRLTDTQYF.

The chain links TRBV7-2 to TRBJ2-1; 10 bases are a match to TRBD2. The CDR3 is 15 residues long. V lost 3 bases and J lost 4; bases outside the gene matches: 3. CDR1 is SGHTA and CDR2 is FQGNSA in the germline V gene. The CDR3, as DNA: TGTGCCAGCAGCTTTATAGCGGGAGGTTACAATGAGCAGTTCTTC. Translated, it gives CASSFIAGGYNEQFF.

The chain uses TRBV29-1 and TRBJ2-5; D call uncertain. TRBJ2-7 explains the end of the DNA better; the J call may be wrong. This CDR3 has 13 residues. Germline V CDR1 and CDR2: SQVTM, ANQGSEA. The CDR3 sequence: CSVGAGPTYEQYF. The DNA for the CDR3 is TGCAGCGTTGGGGCAGGCCCAACCTACGAGCAGTACTTC.

The rearrangement links TRBV6-6 to TRBJ2-5; TRBD2 matches 12 bases. Germline lookup yields CDR1 MNHNY and CDR2 SVGAGI (reference sequence). The CDR3 totals 15 residues. V shed 5 bases, J shed 4 bases, and the junction held 5 bases outside the gene matches. The CDR3, as DNA: TGTGCCAGCAGTCAGACTAGCGGGAGATCAGAGACCCAGTACTTC. It encodes CASSQTSGRSETQYF.

The chain is built from TRBV7-9 and TRBJ2-7, with D maybe TRBD2 (5 bases). This CDR3 comprises 14 residues. Germline V gene sequence: CDR1 SEHNR, CDR2 FQNEAQ (reference sequence). V lost 1 base and J 4 bases, leaving 11 bases between the germline ends. The CDR3 loop is CASSLGTLNYEQYF. CDR3 nucleotide sequence: TGTGCCAGCAGCTTAGGGACTCTGAATTACGAGCAGTACTTC. Drawing the rest from reference TRBV7-9 and TRBJ2-7, the complete variable domain is DTGVSQNPRHKITKRGQNVTFRCDPISEHNRLYWYRQTLGQGPEFLTYFQNEAQLEKSRLLSDRFSAERPKGSFSTLEIQRTEQGDSAMYLCASSLGTLNYEQYFGPGTRLTVT.

Only a few counts were recorded for this clone. V gene TRBV27 combines with J gene TRBJ1-3; D not certain. The V end lost 4 bases, the J end lost 4 bases, and 8 bases lay between the germline ends. This CDR3 spans 13 amino acids. Germline CDR1 MNHEY, CDR2 SMNVEV (reference sequence). CDR3 residues: CASSWGRGNTIYF. In DNA, the CDR3 is TGTGCCAGCAGTTGGGGTAGGGGAAACACCATATATTTT.

The sample holds one count of this clone. In DNA, the CDR3 is TGTGCCAGCAGGGTACAGGGTTACGAGCAGTACTTC. It encodes CASRVQGYEQYF. The rearrangement uses TRBV2 and TRBJ2-7, with D tentatively TRBD1 (6 bases). V lost 6 bases to trimming and J lost 4 bases, with 10 bases between them. In germline, CDR1 is SNHLY, CDR2 FYNNEI. CDR3 size: 12 residues.

This clone was detected once. V gene TRBV2 combines with J gene TRBJ2-1; 7 positions match TRBD1. This CDR3 comprises 12 residues. Per the germline V gene, CDR1 is SNHLY and CDR2 is FYNNEI. V lost 8 bases to trimming and J lost 8 bases; unmatched junction nucleotides: 6. In DNA, the CDR3 is TGTGCCAGCGTGCCGGACAGGTATGAGCAGTTCTTC. Translation gives CASVPDRYEQFF.

There are many counts of this clone. The J gene is TRBJ2-5, the V gene TRBV7-9; 9 nucleotides line up with TRBD2. This CDR3 is built from 16 residues. V lost 3 bases and J lost 2; bases outside the gene matches: 7. Germline V CDR1 and CDR2: SEHNR, FQNEAQ (reference sequence). Written as DNA, the CDR3 is TGTGCCAGCAGCTTCGGTAGCGGGAGTGGTCAAGAGACCCAGTACTTC. Residues: CASSFGSGSGQETQYF.

This chain connects TRBV6-1 to TRBJ2-6; D not resolved. V was shortened by 2 bases and J by 0 bases, with 2 bases between the two germline ends. The germline CDR1 and CDR2 sequences are MNHNS and SASEGT. The CDR3 is 14 amino acids. The CDR3 DNA reads as TGTGCCAGCAGTGAACGCTCTGGGGCCAACGTCCTGACTTTC. It codes for CASSERSGANVLTF.

V usage is TRBV15 and J usage is TRBJ2-1; D is undetermined. Germline V lookup: CDR1 LNHNV, CDR2 YYDKDF (reference sequence). The CDR3 runs to 14 residues. The V end was cut by 1 base, the J end by 0 bases, with 4 bases between. CDR3 region: CATSRVSSYNEQFF. In DNA, the CDR3 is TGTGCCACCAGCAGAGTAAGCTCCTACAATGAGCAGTTCTTC.

V is TRBV19 and J is TRBJ2-2; D may be TRBD1 (6 bases). V lost 4 bases and J lost 4, with 13 bases in between. Germline CDR1 is LNHDA and CDR2 is SQIVND (reference sequence). The CDR3 consists of 15 residues. The CDR3 spells CASSTPQGATGELFF. The CDR3 DNA follows: TGTGCCAGTAGTACCCCACAGGGTGCCACCGGGGAGCTGTTTTTT.

This clone was recorded a few times. This chain joins TRBV19 and TRBJ2-7, with TRBD1 identical over 7 bases. With V trimmed by 5 bases and J by 2 bases, 6 bases remained unmatched. The CDR3 is 14 residues long. In germline, CDR1 is LNHDA, CDR2 SQIVND (reference sequence). The CDR3 loop reads CASSGQANTYEQYF. Written as DNA, the CDR3 is TGTGCCAGTAGTGGACAGGCTAACACCTACGAGCAGTACTTC. The whole variable domain, remainder taken from reference TRBV19 and TRBJ2-7, is DGGITQSPKYLFRKEGQNVTLSCEQNLNHDAMYWYRQDPGQGLRLIYYSQIVNDFQKGDIAEGYSVSREKKESFPLTVTSAQKNPTAFYLCASSGQANTYEQYFGPGTRLTVT.

The rearrangement uses TRBV5-1 and TRBJ1-2, with TRBD1 identical over 9 bases. J was trimmed by 4 bases and V by 4 bases; bases with no gene match: 8. CDR3 length: 15 residues. Germline V gene data show CDR1 as SGHRS and CDR2 as YFSETQ. The CDR3 loop reads CASSMDRGELYGYTF. DNA of the CDR3: TGCGCCAGCAGCATGGACAGGGGAGAACTCTATGGCTACACCTTC.